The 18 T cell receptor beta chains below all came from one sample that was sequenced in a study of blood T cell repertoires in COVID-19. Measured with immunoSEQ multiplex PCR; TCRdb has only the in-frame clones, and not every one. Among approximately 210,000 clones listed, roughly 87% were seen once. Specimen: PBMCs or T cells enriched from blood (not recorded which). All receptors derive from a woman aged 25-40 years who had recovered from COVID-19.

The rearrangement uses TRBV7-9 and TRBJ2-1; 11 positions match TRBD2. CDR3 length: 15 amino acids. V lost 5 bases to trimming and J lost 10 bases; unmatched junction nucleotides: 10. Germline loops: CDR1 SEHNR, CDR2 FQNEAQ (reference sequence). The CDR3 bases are TGTGCCAGCAGCCAAATAGCGGGAGGGACAGGGGAGCAGTTCTTC. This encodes CASSQIAGGTGEQFF.

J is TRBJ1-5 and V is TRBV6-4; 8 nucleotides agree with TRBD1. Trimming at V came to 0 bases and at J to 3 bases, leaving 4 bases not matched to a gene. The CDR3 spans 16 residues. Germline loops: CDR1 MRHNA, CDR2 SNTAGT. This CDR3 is CASSDSDRAFNQPQHF. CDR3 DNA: TGTGCCAGCAGTGACTCGGACAGGGCCTTCAATCAGCCCCAGCATTTT.

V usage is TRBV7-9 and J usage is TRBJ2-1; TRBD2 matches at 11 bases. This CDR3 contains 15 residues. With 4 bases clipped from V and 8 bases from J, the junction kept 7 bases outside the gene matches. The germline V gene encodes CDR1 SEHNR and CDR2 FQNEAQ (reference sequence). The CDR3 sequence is CASSYSGGAYDEQFF. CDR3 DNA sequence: TGTGCCAGCAGCTATAGCGGGGGGGCGTACGATGAGCAGTTCTTC.

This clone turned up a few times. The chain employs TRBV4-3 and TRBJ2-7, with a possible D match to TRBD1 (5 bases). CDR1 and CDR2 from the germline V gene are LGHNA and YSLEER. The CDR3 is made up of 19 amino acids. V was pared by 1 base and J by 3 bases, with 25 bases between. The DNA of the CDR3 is TGCGCCAGCAGCCAAGGGGTGGTGTGGCGACAGACACCACGCTACGAGCAGTACTTC. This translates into CASSQGVVWRQTPRYEQYF.

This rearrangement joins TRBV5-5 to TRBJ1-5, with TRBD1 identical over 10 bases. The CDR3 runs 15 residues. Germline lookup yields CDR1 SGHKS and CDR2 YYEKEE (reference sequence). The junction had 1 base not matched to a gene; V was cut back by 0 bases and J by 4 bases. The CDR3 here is CASSLAGQGNQPQHF. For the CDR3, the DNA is TGTGCCAGCAGCTTGGCGGGACAGGGGAATCAGCCCCAGCATTTT.

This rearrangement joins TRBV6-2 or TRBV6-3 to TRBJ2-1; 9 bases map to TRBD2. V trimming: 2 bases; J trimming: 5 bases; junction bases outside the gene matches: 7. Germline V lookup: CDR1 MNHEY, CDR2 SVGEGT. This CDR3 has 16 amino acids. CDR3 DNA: TGTGCCAGCAGTTACACGGCTAGCGGGGCGGACAATGAGCAGTTCTTC. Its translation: CASSYTASGADNEQFF.

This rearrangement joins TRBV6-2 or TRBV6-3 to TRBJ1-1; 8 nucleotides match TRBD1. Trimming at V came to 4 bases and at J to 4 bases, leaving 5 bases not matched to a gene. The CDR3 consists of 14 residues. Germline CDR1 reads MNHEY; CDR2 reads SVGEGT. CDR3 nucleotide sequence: TGTGCCAGCAGTTCGGACAGGGTGAGCACTGAAGCTTTCTTT. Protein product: CASSSDRVSTEAFF.

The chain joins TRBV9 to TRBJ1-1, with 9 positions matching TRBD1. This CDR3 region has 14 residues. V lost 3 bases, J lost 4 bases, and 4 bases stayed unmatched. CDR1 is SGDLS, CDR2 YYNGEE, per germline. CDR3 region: CASSAGTGITEAFF. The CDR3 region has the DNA TGTGCCAGCAGCGCCGGGACAGGGATCACTGAAGCTTTCTTT. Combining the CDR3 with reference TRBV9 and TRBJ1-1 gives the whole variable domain DSGVTQTPKHLITATGQRVTLRCSPRSGDLSVYWYQQSLDQGLQFLIQYYNGEERAKGNILERFSAQQFPDLHSELNLSSLELGDSALYFCASSAGTGITEAFFGQGTRLTVV.

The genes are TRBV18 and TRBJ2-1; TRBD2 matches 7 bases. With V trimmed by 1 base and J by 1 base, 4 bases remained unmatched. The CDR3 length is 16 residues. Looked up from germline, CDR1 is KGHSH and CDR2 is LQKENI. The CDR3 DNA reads TGTGCCAGCTCACCACTCGCTAGCGGTTCCTACAATGAGCAGTTCTTC. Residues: CASSPLASGSYNEQFF.

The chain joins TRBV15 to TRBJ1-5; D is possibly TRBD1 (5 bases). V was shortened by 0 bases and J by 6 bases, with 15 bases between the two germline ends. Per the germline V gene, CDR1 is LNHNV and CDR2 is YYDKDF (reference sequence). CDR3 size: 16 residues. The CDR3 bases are TGTGCCACCAGCAGAGATTCCAGGGAGGTGGCTCAGCCCCAGCATTTT. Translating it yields CATSRDSREVAQPQHF.

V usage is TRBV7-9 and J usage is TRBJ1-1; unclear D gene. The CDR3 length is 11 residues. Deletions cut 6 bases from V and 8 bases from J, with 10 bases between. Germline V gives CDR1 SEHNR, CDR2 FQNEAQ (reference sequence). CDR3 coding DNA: TGTGCCAGCAGTCCCCTGGAGGAAGCTTTCTTT. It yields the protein CASSPLEEAFF.

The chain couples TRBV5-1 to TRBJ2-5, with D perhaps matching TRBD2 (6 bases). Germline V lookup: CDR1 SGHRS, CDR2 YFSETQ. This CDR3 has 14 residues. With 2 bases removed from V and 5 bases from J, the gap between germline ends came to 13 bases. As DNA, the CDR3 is TGCGCCAGCAGCTTCGCGGGGACGGGGGAGACCCAGTACTTC. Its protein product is CASSFAGTGETQYF.

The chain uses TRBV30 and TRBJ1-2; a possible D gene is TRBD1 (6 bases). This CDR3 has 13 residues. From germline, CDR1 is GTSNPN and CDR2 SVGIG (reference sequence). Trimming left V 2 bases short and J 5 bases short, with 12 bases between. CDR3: CAWSLQGRYGYTF. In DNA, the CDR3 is TGTGCCTGGAGTCTCCAGGGGAGATATGGCTACACCTTC.

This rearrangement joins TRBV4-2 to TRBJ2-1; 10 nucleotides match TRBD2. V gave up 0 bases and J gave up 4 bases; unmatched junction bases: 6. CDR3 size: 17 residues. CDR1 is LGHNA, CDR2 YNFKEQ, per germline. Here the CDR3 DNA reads TGTGCCAGCAGCCAAGACCCCCTAGCGGGGGCTTACAATGAGCAGTTCTTC. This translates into CASSQDPLAGAYNEQFF.

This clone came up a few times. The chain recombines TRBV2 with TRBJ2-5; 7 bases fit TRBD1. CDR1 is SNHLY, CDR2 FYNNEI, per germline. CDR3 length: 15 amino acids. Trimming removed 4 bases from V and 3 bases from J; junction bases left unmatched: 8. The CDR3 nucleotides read TGTGCCAGCAGTGCCGATGGGACAGCCGAAGAGACCCAGTACTTC. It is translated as CASSADGTAEETQYF.

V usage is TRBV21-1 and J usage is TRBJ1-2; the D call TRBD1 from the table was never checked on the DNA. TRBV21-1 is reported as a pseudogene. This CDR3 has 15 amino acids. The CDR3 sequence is CASSKTEQGNYGYTF. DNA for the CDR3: TGTGCCAGCAGCAAAACGGAACAGGGTAACTATGGCTACACCTTC.

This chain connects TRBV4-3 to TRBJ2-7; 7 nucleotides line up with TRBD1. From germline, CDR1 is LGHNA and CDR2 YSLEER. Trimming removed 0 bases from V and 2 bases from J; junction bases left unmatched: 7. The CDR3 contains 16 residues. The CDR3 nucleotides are TGCGCCAGCAGCCAAGAGTTGGGGACAGAAGCCTACGAGCAGTACTTC. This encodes CASSQELGTEAYEQYF.

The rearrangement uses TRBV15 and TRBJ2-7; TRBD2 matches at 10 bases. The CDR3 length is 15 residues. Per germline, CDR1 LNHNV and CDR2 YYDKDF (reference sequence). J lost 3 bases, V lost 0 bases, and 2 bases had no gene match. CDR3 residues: CATSRDASGSYEQYF. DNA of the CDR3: TGTGCCACCAGCAGAGATGCTAGCGGGAGCTACGAGCAGTACTTC.